This is a list of T cell receptor beta chains from one sample in a study of blood T cell repertoires in COVID-19. Data came from immunoSEQ multiplex PCR; TCRdb stores just in-frame clones and leaves some out. Among around 320,000 clones listed, over 90% were seen once. The specimen was PBMCs or T cells enriched from blood (not recorded which). These receptors came from a young woman who had been exposed to COVID-19. The CDR3 runs from the conserved cysteine through the conserved F or W. D genes are given only for firm matches. Size values are once, few and many counts, or a class for expanded clones, and some rows have none.

TRBV30	TRBD1	TRBJ1-4	-	CAWSPWSTGAANEKLFF	TGTGCCTGGAGCCCTTGGTCGACAGGGGCCGCGAATGAAAAACTGTTTTTT
TRBV5-6	-	TRBJ1-3	-	CASSLGRAGNTIYF	TGTGCCAGCAGCTTGGGGAGAGCAGGAAACACCATATATTTT
TRBV10-3	TRBD1	TRBJ1-2	-	CAISPTGGDGYTF	TGTGCCATCAGTCCGACAGGGGGCGATGGCTACACCTTC
TRBV19	-	TRBJ1-5	-	CASSTGIGNQPQHF	TGTGCCAGTTCTACAGGGATAGGCAATCAGCCCCAGCATTTT
TRBV5-1	-	TRBJ2-2	-	CASSPGGRTGELFF	TGCGCCAGCAGCCCCGGGGGTCGGACCGGGGAGCTGTTTTTT
TRBV5-5	-	TRBJ2-7	-	CASSKADSYEQYF	TGTGCCAGCAGCAAAGCAGACAGTTACGAGCAGTACTTC
TRBV10-3	TRBD1	TRBJ1-6	-	CAIRGQEHSPLHF	TGTGCCATCAGGGGACAGGAGCATTCACCCCTCCACTTT
TRBV12-3/TRBV12-4	-	TRBJ2-5	-	CASSFGGRETQYF	TGTGCCAGCAGTTTCGGGGGTAGAGAGACCCAGTACTTC
TRBV27	-	TRBJ1-5	-	CASSLLGAASNQPQHF	TGTGCCAGCAGTTTACTGGGGGCAGCTAGCAATCAGCCCCAGCATTTT
TRBV7-9	-	TRBJ1-4	-	CASSKTGATNEKLFF	TGTGCCAGCAGCAAAACAGGTGCAACTAATGAAAAACTGTTTTTT
TRBV19	-	TRBJ1-6	-	CASRGSQGGNSPLHF	TGTGCCAGTAGAGGATCACAGGGAGGGAATTCACCCCTCCACTTT
TRBV12-3/TRBV12-4	TRBD1	TRBJ2-3	-	CASSDRAPDTQYF	TGTGCCAGCAGCGACAGGGCCCCAGATACGCAGTATTTT
TRBV5-4	TRBD2	TRBJ2-3	once	CASSQGLAGGPEADTQYF	TGTGCCAGCAGCCAGGGACTAGCGGGGGGCCCTGAGGCAGATACGCAGTATTTT
TRBV6-5	TRBD2	TRBJ2-1	-	CASSYSSGTEQFF	TGTGCCAGCAGTTACTCCAGCGGGACTGAGCAGTTCTTC
TRBV5-8	TRBD1	TRBJ1-3	-	CASSYLRTGEKSGNTIYF	TGTGCCAGCAGCTACCTCAGGACAGGGGAGAAGTCTGGAAACACCATATATTTT
TRBV4-3	-	TRBJ2-3	-	CASSQGRADTQYF	TGCGCCAGCAGCCAAGGCCGCGCAGATACGCAGTATTTT
TRBV24-1	-	TRBJ2-1	-	CATSDNTGGRYNEQFF	TGTGCCACCAGTGATAACACGGGGGGCCGGTACAATGAGCAGTTCTTC
TRBV19	TRBD2	TRBJ2-1	-	CASSNLPGTSGVYEQFF	TGTGCCAGTAGTAACCTTCCCGGGACTAGCGGGGTCTATGAGCAGTTCTTC
TRBV4-1	-	TRBJ1-4	-	CASSQGPGTNEKLFF	TGCGCCAGCAGCCAAGGACCGGGGACTAATGAAAAACTGTTTTTT
TRBV4-2	TRBD1	TRBJ1-5	-	CASSQGDRGINQPQHF	TGTGCCAGCAGCCAAGGGGACAGGGGGATCAATCAGCCCCAGCATTTT
TRBV19	TRBD1	TRBJ1-2	-	CASSPIGTASNYGYTF	TGTGCCAGTAGTCCTATTGGGACAGCCTCTAACTATGGCTACACCTTC
TRBV7-9	-	TRBJ1-1	once	CASSLTTVNTEAFF	TGTGCCAGCAGCTTAACAACAGTTAACACTGAAGCTTTCTTT
TRBV4-1	-	TRBJ2-1	-	CASSQGLLDNEQFF	TGCGCCAGCAGCCAAGGTCTCCTAGACAATGAGCAGTTCTTC
TRBV18	TRBD1	TRBJ1-3	once	CASSSRDRGRPSAGNTIYF	TGTGCCAGCTCCAGCCGGGACAGGGGGCGGCCTTCGGCCGGAAACACCATATATTTT
TRBV6-6	TRBD1	TRBJ2-1	-	CASSYSDRGYNEQFF	TGTGCCAGCAGTTACTCGGACAGGGGTTACAATGAGCAGTTCTTC
TRBV4-1	-	TRBJ1-2	-	CASSHRGFGYTF	TGCGCCAGCAGCCATAGGGGGTTCGGCTACACCTTC
TRBV20-1	-	TRBJ1-5	once	CSASIEGRLNQPQHF	TGCAGTGCTAGTATTGAGGGTAGGTTGAATCAGCCCCAGCATTTT
TRBV19	TRBD2	TRBJ2-3	-	CASRNPSGGEYF	TGTGCCAGTAGGAACCCTAGCGGGGGGGAGTATTTT
TRBV19	TRBD1	TRBJ1-6	-	CASRDRGSPSNSPLHF	TGTGCCAGTAGAGACAGGGGCAGTCCCTCTAATTCACCCCTCCACTTT
TRBV12-3/TRBV12-4	-	TRBJ2-1	-	CASSPNDEQFF	TGTGCCAGCAGCCCCAATGATGAGCAGTTCTTC
TRBV5-1	TRBD1	TRBJ1-6	-	CASSLGPPGQGRSPLHF	TGCGCCAGCAGCTTGGGGCCCCCGGGACAGGGTAGATCACCCCTCCACTTT
TRBV7-6	TRBD2	TRBJ2-3	-	CASSLAIAGGPDTQYF	TGTGCCAGCAGCTTAGCGATAGCGGGGGGGCCAGATACGCAGTATTTT
TRBV19	TRBD2	TRBJ2-7	-	CASSTGLAGVYEQYF	TGTGCCAGTAGTACGGGACTAGCGGGGGTCTACGAGCAGTACTTC
TRBV7-9	TRBD1	TRBJ2-7	-	CASSLAIQGAVSYEQYF	TGTGCCAGCAGCTTAGCCATACAGGGGGCGGTCTCCTACGAGCAGTACTTC
TRBV7-2	-	TRBJ1-2	-	CASSFHSRGVGGYTF	TGTGCCAGCAGCTTCCATAGCAGGGGTGTCGGTGGCTACACCTTC
TRBV19	-	TRBJ1-5	-	CASKDSVNQPQHF	TGTGCCAGTAAGGATAGCGTAAATCAGCCCCAGCATTTT
TRBV12-3/TRBV12-4	-	TRBJ1-2	-	CASSLARSYGYTF	TGTGCCAGCAGTTTAGCAAGGAGCTATGGCTACACCTTC
TRBV29-1	TRBD1	TRBJ2-7	few	CSVGRDRAYEQYF	TGCAGCGTAGGTCGGGACAGGGCCTACGAGCAGTACTTC
TRBV27	-	TRBJ1-2	-	CASSSQGLGGYTF	TGTGCCAGCAGTTCACAGGGCTTAGGAGGCTACACCTTC
TRBV12-3/TRBV12-4	-	TRBJ1-1	-	CASSPGEGEAFF	TGTGCCAGCAGTCCCGGTGAGGGTGAAGCTTTCTTT
TRBV5-1	TRBD1	TRBJ2-7	once	CASSFRTGLSGEQYF	TGCGCCAGCAGCTTCAGGACAGGGCTCTCGGGAGAGCAGTACTTC
TRBV11-2	-	TRBJ2-2	-	CASSLARGDNTGELFF	TGTGCCAGCAGCTTAGCCCGCGGAGACAACACCGGGGAGCTGTTTTTT
TRBV19	-	TRBJ2-1	-	CASTPAGGTYNEQFF	TGTGCCAGTACCCCGGCGGGTGGGACCTACAATGAGCAGTTCTTC
TRBV11-2	-	TRBJ1-6	few	CASSFGQRALRNSPLHF	TGTGCCAGCAGCTTTGGACAGAGAGCCCTCCGTAATTCACCCCTCCACTTT